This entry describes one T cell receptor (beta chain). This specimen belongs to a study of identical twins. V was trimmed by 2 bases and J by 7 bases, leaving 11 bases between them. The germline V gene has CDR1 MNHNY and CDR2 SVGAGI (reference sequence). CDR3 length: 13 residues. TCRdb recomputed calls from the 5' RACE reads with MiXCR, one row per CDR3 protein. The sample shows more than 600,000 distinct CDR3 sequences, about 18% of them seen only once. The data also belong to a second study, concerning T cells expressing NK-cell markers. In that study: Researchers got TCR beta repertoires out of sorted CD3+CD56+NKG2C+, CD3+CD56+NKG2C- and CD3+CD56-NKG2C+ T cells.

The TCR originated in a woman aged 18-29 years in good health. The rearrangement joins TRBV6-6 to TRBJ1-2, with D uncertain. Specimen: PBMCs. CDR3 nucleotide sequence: TGTGCCAGCAGTTACACCCGCTATTCTGGCTACACCTTC. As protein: CASSYTRYSGYTF.